Listed below are T cell receptor beta chains from one sample, sequenced in a study of blood T cell repertoires in COVID-19. Method: immunoSEQ multiplex PCR; TCRdb's copy keeps in-frame clones and lacks some. The profile shows fewer than 80,000 clones, around nine tenths of them singletons. Material: peripheral blood. The origin of the receptors is a man aged 70 or older with acute or convalescent COVID-19. Each CDR3 is given with its conserved first and last residue. The order of the fields is V gene, J gene, CDR3 length, D gene, clone size, CDR3 DNA, CDR3 protein. D genes are given only for firm matches. Clone size, where shown, is once, few, many, or a class for clones that have expanded.

V: TRBV11-3; J: TRBJ2-3; length: 14; D: .; size: .; DNA: TGTGCCAGCAGCTTAGGTTCCGAACGGGATACGCAGTATTTT; CDR3: CASSLGSERDTQYF
V: TRBV6-5; J: TRBJ2-1; length: 12; D: TRBD1; size: .; DNA: TGTGCCAGCAGAAGGGGGCCTCATAAGCAGTTCTTC; CDR3: CASRRGPHKQFF
V: TRBV30; J: TRBJ2-7; length: 14; D: .; size: .; DNA: TGTGCCTGGCATCAAGGGGGAGTCCACTACGAGCAGTACTTC; CDR3: CAWHQGGVHYEQYF
V: TRBV6-5; J: TRBJ1-4; length: 15; D: TRBD1; size: .; DNA: TGTGCCAGCAGGGGACAGGGTGTTATTGGTGAAAAACTGTTTTTT; CDR3: CASRGQGVIGEKLFF
V: TRBV7-9; J: TRBJ1-1; length: 13; D: .; size: .; DNA: TGTGCCAGCAGCTTACAGGGGAGCACTGAAGCTTTCTTT; CDR3: CASSLQGSTEAFF
V: TRBV9; J: TRBJ2-2; length: 15; D: TRBD1; size: .; DNA: TGTGCCAGCAGCCCGACAGGGAATTATATCGGGGAGCTGTTTTTT; CDR3: CASSPTGNYIGELFF
V: TRBV28; J: TRBJ2-1; length: 15; D: .; size: .; DNA: TGTGCCAGCAGTTTACGCCTAGCGAGCTACAATGAGCAGTTCTTC; CDR3: CASSLRLASYNEQFF
V: TRBV5-6; J: TRBJ1-5; length: 13; D: TRBD1; size: .; DNA: TGTGCCAGCAGCTTGACAGGGGGCCAGCCCCAGCATTTT; CDR3: CASSLTGGQPQHF
V: TRBV9; J: TRBJ1-2; length: 15; D: .; size: .; DNA: TGTGCCAGCAGCGTAGTCAGGGGCGCAGGTCATGGCTACACCTTC; CDR3: CASSVVRGAGHGYTF
V: TRBV2; J: TRBJ2-5; length: 13; D: .; size: .; DNA: TGTGCCAGCAGTGTTGACAGTCAAGAGACCCAGTACTTC; CDR3: CASSVDSQETQYF
V: TRBV5-1; J: TRBJ2-1; length: 14; D: .; size: .; DNA: TGCGCCAGCAGCTTGGCAGGCTCCTACAATGAGCAGTTCTTC; CDR3: CASSLAGSYNEQFF
V: TRBV28; J: TRBJ1-6; length: 17; D: .; size: .; DNA: TGTGCCAGCATCTTTTCTGGAGTGTCCGGAAATAATTCACCCCTCCACTTT; CDR3: CASIFSGVSGNNSPLHF
V: TRBV18; J: TRBJ2-3; length: 13; D: .; size: .; DNA: TGTGCCAGCTCACCATCCGGGGTCGATACGCAGTATTTT; CDR3: CASSPSGVDTQYF
V: TRBV7-2; J: TRBJ2-5; length: 15; D: TRBD2; size: .; DNA: TGTGCCAGCAGCATGAGCGGGAGAGTGTTAGAGACCCAGTACTTC; CDR3: CASSMSGRVLETQYF
V: TRBV11-1; J: TRBJ2-2; length: 15; D: TRBD1; size: .; DNA: TGTGCCAGCAGCACCAGGACAGGTTACACCGGGGAGCTGTTTTTT; CDR3: CASSTRTGYTGELFF
V: TRBV3-1/TRBV3-2; J: TRBJ2-7; length: 14; D: TRBD2; size: .; DNA: TGTGCCAGCAGCCAAGGGACTAGCGGATACGAGCAGTACTTC; CDR3: CASSQGTSGYEQYF
V: TRBV10-3; J: TRBJ2-7; length: 14; D: .; size: .; DNA: TGTGCCATCAGGACTGGAGGGACGGTCTACGAGCAGTACTTC; CDR3: CAIRTGGTVYEQYF
V: TRBV28; J: TRBJ2-7; length: 14; D: .; size: .; DNA: TGTGCCAGCAGCCCGTACCCGCAGACCTACGAGCAGTACTTC; CDR3: CASSPYPQTYEQYF
V: TRBV19; J: TRBJ1-1; length: 14; D: .; size: .; DNA: TGTGCCAGTAGTATATGGGCAGCGAACACTGAAGCTTTCTTT; CDR3: CASSIWAANTEAFF
V: TRBV3-1/TRBV3-2; J: TRBJ2-3; length: 12; D: .; size: .; DNA: TGTGCCAGCAGCCATCGGGACAATACGCAGTATTTT; CDR3: CASSHRDNTQYF
V: TRBV2; J: TRBJ1-5; length: 13; D: .; size: .; DNA: TGTGCCAGCAGTGCGGAGAGCAATCAGCCCCAGCATTTT; CDR3: CASSAESNQPQHF
V: TRBV7-9; J: TRBJ1-4; length: 15; D: .; size: .; DNA: TGTGCCAGCAGCTTAGATGGGCAGATAAATGAAAAACTGTTTTTT; CDR3: CASSLDGQINEKLFF
V: TRBV23-1; J: TRBJ1-6; length: 14; D: .; size: .; DNA: TGCGCCAGCAGTCAAGCACAGCAGAATTCACCCCTCCACTTT; CDR3: CASSQAQQNSPLHF
V: TRBV7-9; J: TRBJ1-1; length: 14; D: .; size: few; DNA: TGTGCCAGCAGCTTGCAACAGGAGAACACTGAAGCTTTCTTT; CDR3: CASSLQQENTEAFF
V: TRBV12-5; J: TRBJ1-6; length: 18; D: TRBD1; size: once; DNA: TGTGCTAGTGGTTTGGTTGGGACAGGGACATTCTATAATTCACCCCTCCACTTT; CDR3: CASGLVGTGTFYNSPLHF
V: TRBV2; J: TRBJ2-2; length: 14; D: TRBD2; size: few; DNA: TGTGCCAGCAGGCGAACGGGAGGCCCCGGGGAGCTGTTTTTT; CDR3: CASRRTGGPGELFF
V: TRBV4-1; J: TRBJ2-7; length: 19; D: TRBD2; size: .; DNA: TGCGCCAGCAGCCAAGAAAGGGTTGGCGGGAGTAGTCAGCGGTACGAGCAGTACTTC; CDR3: CASSQERVGGSSQRYEQYF
V: TRBV29-1; J: TRBJ1-1; length: 14; D: TRBD1; size: .; DNA: TGCAGCGTTGTCCGAGGGGGCGCCGGCACTGAAGCTTTCTTT; CDR3: CSVVRGGAGTEAFF
V: TRBV2; J: TRBJ1-5; length: 15; D: .; size: .; DNA: TGTGCCAGCAGTGGGGGGCAGGGCTTCAATCAGCCCCAGCATTTT; CDR3: CASSGGQGFNQPQHF